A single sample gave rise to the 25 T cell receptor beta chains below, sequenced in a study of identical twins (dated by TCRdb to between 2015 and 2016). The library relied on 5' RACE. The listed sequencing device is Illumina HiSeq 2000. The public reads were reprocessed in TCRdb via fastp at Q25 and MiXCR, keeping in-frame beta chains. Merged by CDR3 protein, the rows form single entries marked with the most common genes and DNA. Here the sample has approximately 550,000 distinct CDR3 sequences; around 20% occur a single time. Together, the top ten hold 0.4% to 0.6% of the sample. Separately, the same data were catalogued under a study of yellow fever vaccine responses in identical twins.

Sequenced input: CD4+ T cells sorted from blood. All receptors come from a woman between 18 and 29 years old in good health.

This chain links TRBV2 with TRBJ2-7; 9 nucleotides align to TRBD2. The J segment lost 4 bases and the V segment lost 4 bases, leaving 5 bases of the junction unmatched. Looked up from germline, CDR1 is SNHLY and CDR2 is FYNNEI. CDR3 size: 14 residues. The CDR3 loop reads CASSGTAGGYEQYV. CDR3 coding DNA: TGTGCCAGCAGTGGAACTGCGGGAGGGTACGAGCAGTACGTC.

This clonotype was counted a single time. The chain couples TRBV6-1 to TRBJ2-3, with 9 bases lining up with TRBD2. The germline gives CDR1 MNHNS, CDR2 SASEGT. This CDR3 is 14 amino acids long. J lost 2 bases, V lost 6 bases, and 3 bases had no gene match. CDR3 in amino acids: CASRIAGATDTQYF. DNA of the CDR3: TGTGCCAGCAGGATAGCGGGGGCCACAGATACGCAGTATTTT.

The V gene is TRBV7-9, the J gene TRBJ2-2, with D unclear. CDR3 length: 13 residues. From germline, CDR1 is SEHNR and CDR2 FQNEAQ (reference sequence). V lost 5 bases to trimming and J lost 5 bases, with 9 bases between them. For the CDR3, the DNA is TGTGCCAGCAGCCACGGAAGTACCGGGGAGCTGTTTTTT. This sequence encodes CASSHGSTGELFF.

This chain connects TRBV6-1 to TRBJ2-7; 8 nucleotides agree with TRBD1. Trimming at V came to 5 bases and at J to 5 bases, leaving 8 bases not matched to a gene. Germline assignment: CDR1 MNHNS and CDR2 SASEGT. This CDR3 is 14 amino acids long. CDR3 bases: TGTGCCAGCAGTAATGGACAGGGCGGAGACGAGCAGTACTTC. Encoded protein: CASSNGQGGDEQYF.

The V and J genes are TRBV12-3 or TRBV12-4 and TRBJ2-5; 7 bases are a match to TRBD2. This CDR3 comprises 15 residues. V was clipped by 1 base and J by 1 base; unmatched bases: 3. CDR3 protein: CASSLGGLVQETQYF. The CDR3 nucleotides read TGTGCCAGCAGTTTAGGCGGACTAGTCCAAGAGACCCAGTACTTC.

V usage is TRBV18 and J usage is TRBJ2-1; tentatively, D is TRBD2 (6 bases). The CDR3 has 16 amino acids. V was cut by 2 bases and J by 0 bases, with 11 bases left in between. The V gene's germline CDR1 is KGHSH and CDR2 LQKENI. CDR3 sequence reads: CASSPSAGISYNEQFF. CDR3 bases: TGTGCCAGCTCACCATCAGCGGGCATCTCCTACAATGAGCAGTTCTTC. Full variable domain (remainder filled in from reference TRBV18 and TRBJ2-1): NAGVMQNPRHLVRRRGQEARLRCSPMKGHSHVYWYRQLPEEGLKFMVYLQKENIIDESGMPKERFSAEFPKEGPSILRIQQVVRGDSAAYFCASSPSAGISYNEQFFGPGTRLTVL.

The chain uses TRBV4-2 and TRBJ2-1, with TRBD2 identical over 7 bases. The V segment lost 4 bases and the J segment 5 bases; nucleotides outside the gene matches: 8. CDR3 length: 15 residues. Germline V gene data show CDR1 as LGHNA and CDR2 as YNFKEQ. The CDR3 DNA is TGTGCCAGCAGCCGAAGACTAGCTGGAGACAATGAGCAGTTCTTC. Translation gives CASSRRLAGDNEQFF.

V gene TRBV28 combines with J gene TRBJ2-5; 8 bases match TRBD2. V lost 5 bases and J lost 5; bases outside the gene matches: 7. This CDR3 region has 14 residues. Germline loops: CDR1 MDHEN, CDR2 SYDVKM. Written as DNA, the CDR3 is TGTGCCAGCAGTGGAAGCGGGAGTGGGGAGACCCAGTACTTC. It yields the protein CASSGSGSGETQYF. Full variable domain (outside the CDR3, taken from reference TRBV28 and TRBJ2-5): DVKVTQSSRYLVKRTGEKVFLECVQDMDHENMFWYRQDPGLGLRLIYFSYDVKMKEKGDIPEGYSVSREKKERFSLILESASTNQTSMYLCASSGSGSGETQYFGPGTRLLVL.

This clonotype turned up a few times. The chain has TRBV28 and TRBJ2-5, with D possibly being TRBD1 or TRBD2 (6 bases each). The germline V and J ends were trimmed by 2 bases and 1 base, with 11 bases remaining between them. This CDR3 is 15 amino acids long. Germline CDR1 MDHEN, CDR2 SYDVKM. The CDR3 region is CASSLGGTTQETQYF. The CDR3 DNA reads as TGTGCCAGCAGTTTAGGCGGGACAACCCAAGAGACCCAGTACTTC.

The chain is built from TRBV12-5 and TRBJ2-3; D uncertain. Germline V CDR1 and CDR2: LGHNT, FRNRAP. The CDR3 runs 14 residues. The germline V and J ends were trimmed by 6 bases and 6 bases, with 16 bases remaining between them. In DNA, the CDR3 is TGTGCTAGTGGCCCTCTTTGGTTGGCGGATACGCAGTATTTT. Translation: CASGPLWLADTQYF.

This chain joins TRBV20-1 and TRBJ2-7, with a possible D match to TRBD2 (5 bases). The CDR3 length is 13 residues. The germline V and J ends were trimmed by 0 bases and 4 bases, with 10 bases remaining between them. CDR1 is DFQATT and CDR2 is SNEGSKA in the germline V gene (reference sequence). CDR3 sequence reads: CSAREPGWYEQYF. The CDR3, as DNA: TGCAGTGCTAGAGAACCGGGGTGGTACGAGCAGTACTTC.

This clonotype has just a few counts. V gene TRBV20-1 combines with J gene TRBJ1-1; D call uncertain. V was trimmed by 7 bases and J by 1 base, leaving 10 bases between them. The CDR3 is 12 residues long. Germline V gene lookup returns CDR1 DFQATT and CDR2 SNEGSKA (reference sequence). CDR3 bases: TGCAGTGTCCCCTCCGCGAACACTGAAGCTTTCTTT. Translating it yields CSVPSANTEAFF.

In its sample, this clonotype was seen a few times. DNA of the CDR3: TGTGCCACCGGAGGGGGGGGGGCGGCTCAGCCCCAGCATTTT. The encoded protein is CATGGGGAAQPQHF. V is TRBV28 and J is TRBJ1-5, with a tentative D call TRBD1 (6 bases). V shed 10 bases and J shed 6 bases, with 19 bases lying between them. Germline V gene data show CDR1 as MDHEN and CDR2 as SYDVKM. This CDR3 is 14 amino acids long.

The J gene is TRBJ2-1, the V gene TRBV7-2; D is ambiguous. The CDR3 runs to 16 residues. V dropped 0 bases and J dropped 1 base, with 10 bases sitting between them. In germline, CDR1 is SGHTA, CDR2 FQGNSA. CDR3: CASSLAEAGSYNEQFF. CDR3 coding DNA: TGTGCCAGCAGCTTAGCTGAGGCAGGTTCCTACAATGAGCAGTTCTTC.

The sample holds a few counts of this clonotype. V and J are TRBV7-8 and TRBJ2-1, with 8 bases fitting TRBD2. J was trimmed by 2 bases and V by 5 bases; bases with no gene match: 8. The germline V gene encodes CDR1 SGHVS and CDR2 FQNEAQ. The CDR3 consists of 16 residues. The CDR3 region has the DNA TGTGCCAGCAGCCCTTCTAGCGGGTGGACCTACAATGAGCAGTTCTTC. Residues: CASSPSSGWTYNEQFF.

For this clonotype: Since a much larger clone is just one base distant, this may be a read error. The CDR3 region is CSVTGSGTMGEQHF. DNA for the CDR3: TGCAGCGTCACCGGTTCCGGGACCATGGGGGAGCAGCACTTC. The genes are TRBV29-1 and TRBJ2-7, with D perhaps assigned TRBD1 or TRBD2 (5 bases each). The CDR3 loop spans 14 amino acids. The germline CDR1 and CDR2 sequences are SQVTM and ANQGSEA.

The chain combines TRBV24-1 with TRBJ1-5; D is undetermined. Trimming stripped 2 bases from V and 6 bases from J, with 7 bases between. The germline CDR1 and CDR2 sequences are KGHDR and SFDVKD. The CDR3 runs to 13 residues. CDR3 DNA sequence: TGTGCCACCAGTGATTCAGGAGGTCAGCCCCAGCATTTT. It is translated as CATSDSGGQPQHF.

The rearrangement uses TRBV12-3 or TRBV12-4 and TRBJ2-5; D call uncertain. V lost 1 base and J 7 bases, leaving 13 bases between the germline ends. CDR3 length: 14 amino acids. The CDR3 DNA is TGTGCCAGCAGTTTAGATTATCAAAAGGGGACCCAGTACTTC. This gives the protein CASSLDYQKGTQYF.

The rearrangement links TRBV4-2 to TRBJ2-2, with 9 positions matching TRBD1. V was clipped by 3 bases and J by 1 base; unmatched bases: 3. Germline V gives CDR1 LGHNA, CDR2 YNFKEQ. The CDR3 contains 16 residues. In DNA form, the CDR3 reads TGTGCCAGCAGCCAGGGGGGACAGGGGAACACCGGGGAGCTGTTTTTT. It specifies CASSQGGQGNTGELFF.

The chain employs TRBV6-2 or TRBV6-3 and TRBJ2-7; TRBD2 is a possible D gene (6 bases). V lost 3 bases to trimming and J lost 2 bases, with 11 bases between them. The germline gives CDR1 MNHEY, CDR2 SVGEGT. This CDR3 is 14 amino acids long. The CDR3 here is CASSYTEGTYEQYF. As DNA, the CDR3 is TGTGCCAGCAGTTATACGGAGGGGACCTACGAGCAGTACTTC.

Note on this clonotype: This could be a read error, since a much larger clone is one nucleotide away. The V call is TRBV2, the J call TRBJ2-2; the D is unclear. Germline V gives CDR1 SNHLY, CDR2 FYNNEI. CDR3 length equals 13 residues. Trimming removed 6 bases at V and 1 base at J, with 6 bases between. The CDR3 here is CASRPGNTGELFF. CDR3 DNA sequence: TGTGCCAGCAGGCCAGGGAACACCGGGGAGCTGTTTTTT.

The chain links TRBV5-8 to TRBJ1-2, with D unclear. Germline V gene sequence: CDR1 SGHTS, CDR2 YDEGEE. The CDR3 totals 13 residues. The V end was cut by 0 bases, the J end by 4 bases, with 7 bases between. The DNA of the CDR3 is TGTGCCAGCAGCTTGGGGCCAGTCTATGGCTACACCTTC. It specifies CASSLGPVYGYTF.

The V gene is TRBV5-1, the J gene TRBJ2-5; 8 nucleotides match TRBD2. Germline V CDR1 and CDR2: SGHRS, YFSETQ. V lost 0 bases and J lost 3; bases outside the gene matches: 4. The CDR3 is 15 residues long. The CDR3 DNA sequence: TGCGCCAGCAGCTTGGGGGGGACTAGTAAAGAGACCCAGTACTTC. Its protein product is CASSLGGTSKETQYF.

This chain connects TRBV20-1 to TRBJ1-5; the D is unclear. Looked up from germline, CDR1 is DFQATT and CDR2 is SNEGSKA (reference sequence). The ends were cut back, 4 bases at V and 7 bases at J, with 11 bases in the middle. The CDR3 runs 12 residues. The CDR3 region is CSATPPGQPQHF. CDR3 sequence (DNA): TGCAGTGCTACCCCCCCGGGCCAGCCCCAGCATTTT.

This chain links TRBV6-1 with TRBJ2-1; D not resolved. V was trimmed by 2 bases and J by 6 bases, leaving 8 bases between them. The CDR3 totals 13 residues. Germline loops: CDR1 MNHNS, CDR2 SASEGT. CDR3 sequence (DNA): TGTGCCAGCAGTGAACCCATCTTCAATGAGCAGTTCTTC. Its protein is CASSEPIFNEQFF.